The following is a TCR beta chain sequence with its context. Here immunoSEQ multiplex PCR was the method, and the copy in TCRdb shows in-frame clones only, minus some. This table holds about 180,000 clones, 82% found once. This record belongs to a study of blood T cell repertoires in COVID-19. Material: peripheral blood. The receptor's source is a woman over 75 with active or convalescent COVID-19.

This CDR3 reads CASSFGKNTEAFF. As DNA, the CDR3 is TGCGCCAGCAGCTTCGGGAAAAACACTGAAGCTTTCTTT. This chain joins TRBV5-1 and TRBJ1-1; D is undetermined. The CDR3 is made up of 13 amino acids. CDR1 is SGHRS, CDR2 YFSETQ, per germline. Trimming cost V 2 bases and J 2 bases, with 7 bases left between them.